This T cell receptor beta chain was identified during a study of blood T cell repertoires in COVID-19 (dated by TCRdb to 2020 to 2022). Notes on the research overall: ImmuneRACE Cohort 3 recovered participants were defined by two consecutive negative NP/OP PCR tests, healthcare professional clearance, or symptom resolution. The collaborator samples originated in the United States, Italy and Spain and spanned the acute and convalescent phases of COVID-19. The material from the prospective study consisted of cDNA or gDNA derived from T cells, B-cell-depleted T cells, or PBMCs. Deeply sampled blood TCRbeta repertoires from subjects exposed to, actively infected with, or recovered from COVID-19 were included in the dataset. The repertoires were made available in a free public database intended to serve as a resource for research on the immune response to SARS-CoV-2. The samples were drawn from the first 160 participants of the ongoing ImmuneRACE study and from 1,254 subjects provided by 6 global collaborators. The sample metadata nearly always contained a de-identified subject ID, COVID-19 status, age in years and sex. Where available, HLA class I and class II types were obtained from metadata supplied by the sample provider rather than from assay-based typing.

Participants in the prospective study were aged about 18 to 89 years, lived in about two dozen United States geographic areas, and enrolled through a virtual design. Cohort assignment in the prospective study relied on participant-reported clinical history from a screening survey and a study questionnaire. Mobile phlebotomists in the prospective study collected whole blood, serum and a nasopharyngeal or oropharyngeal swab from every participant. Participants in the prospective study had the option to provide additional blood draws and questionnaires over a 2-month period. Before DNA extraction, blood samples from the prospective study were shipped at room temperature or frozen. The CDR3 starts with the cysteine, ends with the phenylalanine, and has 15 residues. Only CDR3 DNA is held: 45 bases, read in frame from base 1. V was cut back by 0 bases and J by 0 bases, leaving a gap of 10 bases between them. The CDR1 and CDR2 encoded by the germline V gene are SGDLS and YYNGEE.

What the research found in general, with its limitations: Clinical and demographic metadata were provided uncurated, with the amount varying by source and participant.

Comments on this clone: Its target antigen remains unknown. No base-level quality is on record; no much larger clone is a single base apart.

TCRbeta CDR3 regions were amplified from genomic DNA by means of the immunoSEQ Assay, a bias-controlled multiplex PCR. In the paper's pipeline: Nucleated cell counts per sample were estimated from amplification of reference gene primers within the assay. Sequence reads were collapsed and filtered to measure the absolute abundance of every unique TCRbeta CDR3 rearrangement. Productive Simpson clonality was computed per sample as the square root of Simpson's diversity index over productive rearrangements. The table comes from immuneACCESS by way of TCRdb, which keeps in-frame sequences with V and J called. Part of the clones is missing from these tables; in studies checked, under half for an unresolved V gene and the rest for unknown reasons. The DNA gave D and trimming, while V, J and clone size come from that table. The sample table lists roughly 150,000 clones, roughly 85% of them with a count of one. The ten top clones hold 15% to 20% of the sample.

The chain joins TRBV9 to TRBJ2-7, with TRBD2 perhaps the D gene, on 5 matching bases. The receptor's source is a woman in her 70s in a cohort exposed to, infected with or recovered from COVID-19 (not recorded which). Sequenced input: PBMCs or T cells enriched from blood (not recorded which). The nucleotide sequence reads as follows: TGTGCCAGCAGCGTAGGAGTAGGGAGCTCCTACGAGCAGTACTTC. Its coded protein is CASSVGVGSSYEQYF.